This TCR beta chain was found in a study of identical twins' blood T cells. Study-wide results and limits: Twins shared more top CDR3 clonotypes than unrelated donors did.

Turning to this clonotype: The antigen remains unidentified.

One entry per CDR3 protein, called by TCRdb with MiXCR from the 5' RACE reads. The data hold 350,000 to 450,000 distinct CDR3 sequences, with over 25% observed a single time. Likely shared infections and vaccines: all three twin pairs were reared together. Germline CDR1 and CDR2: SGHTA and FQGNSA. The V and J ends lost 8 bases and 4 bases respectively, with 3 bases between them. The CDR3 has 10 amino acids. The V gene is TRBV7-2, the J gene TRBJ2-1, with D uncertain. This sequence was found in a woman aged 18-49 years in good health. Sequencing used PBMCs. The CDR3 protein is CASGYNEQFF. CDR3 DNA: TGTGCCAGCGGGTACAATGAGCAGTTCTTC.